A single sample gave rise to the 16 T cell receptor beta chains below, sequenced in a study of cytomegalovirus exposure and HLA in healthy donors. TCRdb's table, derived via immunoSEQ multiplex PCR, lists solely in-frame clones and lacks some. In the table there are some 83,000 clones, approximately 95% of which are singletons. Source material: PBMCs. The receptors derive from a woman aged 18 to 35 in good health and CMV-seronegative.

The chain employs TRBV11-3 and TRBJ2-5; D might be TRBD2 (6 bases). The germline V and J ends were trimmed by 4 bases and 3 bases, with 15 bases remaining between them. The CDR3 is 15 residues long. Germline V gene sequence: CDR1 SGHNT, CDR2 YENEEA. CDR3 bases: TGTGCCAGCAGCTACCAGGCGGGGCTAGAAGAGACCCAGTACTTC. Its protein product is CASSYQAGLEETQYF.

The chain uses TRBV29-1 and TRBJ1-2; 7 bases are shared with TRBD1. Germline V gene lookup returns CDR1 SQVTM and CDR2 ANQGSEA. V lost 3 bases and J lost 4; bases outside the gene matches: 17. CDR3 length: 17 amino acids. CDR3 coding DNA: TGCAGCGTTGACGGTGGACCCGGACAGGCTTATCTCTATGGCTACACCTTC. This sequence encodes CSVDGGPGQAYLYGYTF.

The V gene is TRBV9, the J gene TRBJ2-1; weak D call: TRBD2 (6 bases). The CDR3 length is 13 residues. CDR1 SGDLS and CDR2 YYNGEE come from the germline V gene. With 3 bases removed from V and 6 bases from J, the gap between germline ends came to 10 bases. CDR3 sequence (DNA): TGTGCCAGCAGCGAGACTAGTTTCAATGAGCAGTTCTTC. Amino acid sequence: CASSETSFNEQFF.

V usage is TRBV19 and J usage is TRBJ2-1, with D perhaps matching TRBD1 (6 bases). Between the trimmed V and J ends, which lost 3 bases and 10 bases, there was a span of 13 bases. The CDR3 length is 13 residues. From germline, CDR1 is LNHDA and CDR2 SQIVND (reference sequence). CDR3 DNA: TGTGCCAGTAGTATGCCAGGGGCTCGGGAGCAGTTCTTC. Its protein product is CASSMPGAREQFF.

This clone has only one observation. This chain connects TRBV7-9 to TRBJ2-7; D may be TRBD1 (6 bases). Germline V gene lookup returns CDR1 SEHNR and CDR2 FQNEAQ (reference sequence). The CDR3 runs 14 residues. V dropped 4 bases and J dropped 2 bases, with 12 bases sitting between them. CDR3 region: CASSSYRAPYEQYF. The CDR3 bases are TGTGCCAGCAGCTCTTACAGGGCCCCCTACGAGCAGTACTTC. The full variable domain, rest sourced from reference TRBV7-9 and TRBJ2-7, is DTGVSQNPRHKITKRGQNVTFRCDPISEHNRLYWYRQTLGQGPEFLTYFQNEAQLEKSRLLSDRFSAERPKGSFSTLEIQRTEQGDSAMYLCASSSYRAPYEQYFGPGTRLTVT.

The chain recombines TRBV5-4 with TRBJ1-1; 8 bases fit TRBD1. The V segment lost 1 base and the J segment 3 bases; nucleotides outside the gene matches: 8. Germline loops: CDR1 SGHNT, CDR2 YYREEE (reference sequence). The CDR3 is 16 amino acids. Written as DNA, the CDR3 is TGTGCCAGCAGCTTGACAGGACAGGGATGGCACACTGAAGCTTTCTTT. This gives the protein CASSLTGQGWHTEAFF.

V gene TRBV5-1 combines with J gene TRBJ1-1; maybe TRBD1 (6 bases). The germline gives CDR1 SGHRS, CDR2 YFSETQ. The CDR3 has 15 amino acids. V dropped 0 bases and J dropped 2 bases, with 11 bases sitting between them. CDR3 protein: CASSLGQGKNTEAFF. The DNA for the CDR3 is TGCGCCAGCAGCTTGGGGCAGGGGAAAAACACTGAAGCTTTCTTT. The whole variable domain, filled in from reference TRBV5-1 and TRBJ1-1, reads KAGVTQTPRYLIKTRGQQVTLSCSPISGHRSVSWYQQTPGQGLQFLFEYFSETQRNKGNFPGRFSGRQFSNSRSEMNVSTLELGDSALYLCASSLGQGKNTEAFFGQGTRLTVV.

This chain links TRBV28 with TRBJ2-3, with 11 bases matching TRBD2. Germline-derived CDR1 and CDR2 are MDHEN and SYDVKM. The CDR3 covers 17 residues. J was trimmed by 4 bases and V by 7 bases; bases with no gene match: 13. DNA of the CDR3: TGTGCCAGCAACCCTGTGGGGCTAGCGGGAGGCGCAGATACGCAGTATTTT. Amino acid sequence: CASNPVGLAGGADTQYF.

V and J are TRBV19 and TRBJ1-1; D is uncertain. The CDR3 length is 11 residues. V gave up 6 bases and J gave up 10 bases, with 12 bases separating them. CDR1 is LNHDA and CDR2 is SQIVND in the germline V gene (reference sequence). This chain's CDR3 is CASSGLLGAFF. The CDR3 DNA reads as TGTGCCAGTAGCGGTCTTCTAGGAGCTTTCTTT.

The J gene is TRBJ2-7, the V gene TRBV13; TRBD2 aligns across 8 bases. Trimming at V came to 5 bases and at J to 2 bases, leaving 8 bases not matched to a gene. Germline V lookup: CDR1 PRHDT, CDR2 FYEKMQ (reference sequence). CDR3 size: 15 residues. The CDR3 sequence: CASSRGTSRPYEQYF. In DNA form, the CDR3 reads TGTGCCAGCAGCCGTGGGACTAGTCGCCCCTACGAGCAGTACTTC.

The V gene is TRBV19, the J gene TRBJ2-1; tentative D call: TRBD2 (5 bases). Germline-derived CDR1 and CDR2 are LNHDA and SQIVND (reference sequence). The germline V and J ends were trimmed by 4 bases and 7 bases, with 11 bases remaining between them. This CDR3 spans 13 amino acids. The CDR3 DNA reads as TGTGCCAGTAGTACCGGACTCCCTAATGAGCAGTTCTTC. Translating gives CASSTGLPNEQFF.

The chain recombines TRBV6-5 with TRBJ2-2; possibly TRBD1 for D (6 bases). The length of the CDR3 is 15 residues. CDR1 is MNHEY, CDR2 SVGAGI, per germline. V lost 2 bases to trimming and J lost 3 bases, with 10 bases between them. CDR3 sequence reads: CASSYRTDHTGELFF. As DNA, the CDR3 is TGTGCCAGCAGTTACCGGACAGATCACACCGGGGAGCTGTTTTTT.

The V and J genes are TRBV7-9 and TRBJ2-5; D perhaps matches TRBD1 (6 bases). This CDR3 is built from 14 residues. V was trimmed by 4 bases and J by 0 bases, leaving 9 bases between them. From germline, CDR1 is SEHNR and CDR2 FQNEAQ (reference sequence). The CDR3: CASSSDRNQETQYF. DNA of the CDR3: TGTGCCAGCAGCTCCGACAGGAACCAAGAGACCCAGTACTTC.

V usage is TRBV12-5 and J usage is TRBJ2-1; D is uncertain. V lost 7 bases, J lost 3 bases, and 10 bases lay in between. CDR3 size: 13 residues. Germline CDR1 reads LGHNT; CDR2 reads FRNRAP. The CDR3 sequence is CASVPDFYNEQFF. In DNA form, the CDR3 reads TGTGCTAGTGTCCCCGACTTCTACAATGAGCAGTTCTTC.

The chain has TRBV7-9 and TRBJ2-6; a possible D gene is TRBD2 (6 bases). CDR1 and CDR2 (germline): SEHNR, FQNEAQ (reference sequence). V was shortened by 4 bases and J by 0 bases, with 13 bases between the two germline ends. CDR3 length equals 17 residues. The CDR3, as DNA: TGTGCCAGCAGCTCGCGGTGGGGGGACTCTGGGGCCAACGTCCTGACTTTC. Translated, it gives CASSSRWGDSGANVLTF.

This sequence joins TRBV5-1 and TRBJ2-5; TRBD1 is a possible D gene (6 bases). CDR1 and CDR2 from the germline V gene are SGHRS and YFSETQ. The germline V and J ends were trimmed by 4 bases and 4 bases, with 14 bases remaining between them. This CDR3 is 14 amino acids long. The CDR3: CASSVQGIGETQYF. In DNA, the CDR3 is TGCGCCAGCAGCGTACAGGGTATTGGAGAGACCCAGTACTTC.